This TCR beta chain is from a study of shared clonotypes between healthy human individuals. The study, taken as a whole, reports: Shared clonotypes across all four donors exceeded non-shared ones in generation probability. Although depth was large, rarefaction showed that sequencing of the sorted subsets was incomplete.

Notes on this clone: Its antigen remains unidentified.

Some 30,000 T cell genomes (around 190 ng DNA) went into each sorted-subset replicate. Sequencing used immunoSEQ multiplex PCR; TCRdb keeps in-frame clones, though not all of them. The sample consists of a few million clones, more than 85% of them appearing once. The CDR3 spans 9 residues. Germline V gene sequence: CDR1 DFQATT, CDR2 SNEGSKA (reference sequence). The source material was naive CD4+ T cells from PBMCs. The subset is: CD45RA+ positively selected. This sequence joins TRBV20-1 and TRBJ1-1; a weak D match, TRBD1 (5 bases). The sequence derives from a man younger than 35 in good health. Some clones in this sample may be carry-over from other donors' samples. DNA for the CDR3: TGCAGCACTCGACAGGAAGCTTTCTTT. Residues: CSTRQEAFF.